Below are 4 T cell receptor beta chains sequenced from a single sample in a study of T cell responses to AZD1222 COVID-19 vaccine listed by TCRdb under 2021. Library preparation was by the immunoSEQ multiplex PCR assay. TCRdb stores this immuneACCESS table with in-frame sequences only. Part of the clones is absent; in the studies checked, under half of the shortfall reflects unresolved V genes, and no reason is known for the rest. The sample table holds about 180,000 clones, of which over 80% were seen once. The ten largest account for under 2.5% of the sample. The time point label, as the study defines it: baseline before first vaccination. The input for sequencing was peripheral blood, taken on day 0 of AZD1222 vaccination. The receptors derive from an adult in good health.

J is TRBJ2-7 and V is TRBV30; TRBD1 matches 11 bases. In germline, CDR1 is GTSNPN, CDR2 SVGIG (reference sequence). The ends lost 0 bases at V and 6 bases at J; junction bases unmatched: 1. The CDR3 covers 13 residues. CDR3 bases: TGTGCCTGGAGTGTAGGGACAGGGGGCGAGCAGTACTTC. It is translated as CAWSVGTGGEQYF.

The chain joins TRBV2 to TRBJ2-5, with a possible D match to TRBD1 (5 bases). Germline V gene lookup returns CDR1 SNHLY and CDR2 FYNNEI. This CDR3 is 16 amino acids long. The V end lost 2 bases, the J end lost 4 bases, and 17 bases lay between the germline ends. CDR3 nucleotides: TGTGCCAGCAGTGAACCTCAACAGGTTGAAAGAGAGACCCAGTACTTC. Residues: CASSEPQQVERETQYF.

The chain employs TRBV7-2 and TRBJ2-6; D not resolved. This CDR3 is 15 amino acids long. Germline CDR1 SGHTA, CDR2 FQGNSA. Trimming pared 1 base from V and 0 bases from J, leaving 4 bases between. The CDR3 sequence is CASSLGPSGANVLTF. The CDR3 DNA sequence: TGTGCCAGCAGCTTAGGCCCCTCTGGGGCCAACGTCCTGACTTTC.

The CDR3 reads CASSSSWGYTF. The DNA for the CDR3 is TGTGCCAGCAGTTCCTCTTGGGGCTACACCTTC. V and J are TRBV28 and TRBJ1-2, with no clear D. The V end lost 4 bases, the J end lost 8 bases, and 8 bases lay between the germline ends. The CDR3 has 11 residues. The V gene's germline CDR1 is MDHEN and CDR2 SYDVKM.